The 10 T cell receptor beta chains below were found in one sample sequenced in a study of blood T cell repertoires in COVID-19. Sequencing was performed with immunoSEQ multiplex PCR; in TCRdb, only in-frame clones are kept and a portion is missing. Of some 170,000 clones listed, approximately 82% are singletons. The sequenced sample consisted of PBMCs or T cells enriched from blood (not recorded which). These receptors came from a middle-aged man who had recovered from COVID-19.

The chain employs TRBV7-9 and TRBJ1-6, with D possibly being TRBD1 (6 bases). The V gene's germline CDR1 is SEHNR and CDR2 FQNEAQ (reference sequence). The CDR3 extends over 16 amino acids. V gave up 6 bases and J gave up 0 bases, with 12 bases separating them. CDR3 in amino acids: CASRPQGVSYNSPLHF. The CDR3, as DNA: TGTGCCAGCAGACCACAGGGAGTCTCCTATAATTCACCCCTCCACTTT.

V and J are TRBV19 and TRBJ2-3; D gene ambiguous. V was pared by 3 bases and J by 0 bases, with 10 bases between. The CDR3 runs 15 residues. The germline CDR1 and CDR2 sequences are LNHDA and SQIVND (reference sequence). CDR3 nucleotide sequence: TGTGCCAGTAGTATTGGCTCCCCGAGCACAGATACGCAGTATTTT. It specifies CASSIGSPSTDTQYF.

This rearrangement joins TRBV2 to TRBJ1-6; the match to TRBD1 covers 7 bases. V was clipped by 5 bases and J by 7 bases; unmatched bases: 5. The CDR3 has 14 residues. Germline assignment: CDR1 SNHLY and CDR2 FYNNEI. CDR3 sequence: CASSKTGSNSPLHF. In DNA form, the CDR3 reads TGTGCCAGCAGTAAGACAGGGAGCAATTCACCCCTCCACTTT.

The V and J genes are TRBV29-1 and TRBJ2-7, with 8 bases lining up with TRBD2. The CDR3 covers 11 residues. Germline V CDR1 and CDR2: SQVTM, ANQGSEA. Germline trimming cut 5 bases from V and 12 bases from J; bases unmatched to any gene: 9. The CDR3 DNA reads TGCAGCGTTTACCGGGAGGGCCGGTGGTACTTC. Protein product: CSVYREGRWYF.

The chain joins TRBV20-1 to TRBJ1-3; 8 bases align to TRBD1. The germline gives CDR1 DFQATT, CDR2 SNEGSKA (reference sequence). This CDR3 region has 14 residues. The trim removed 3 bases at V and 5 bases at J, leaving 6 bases unmatched. The CDR3 bases are TGCAGTGCTAGTTCCGGACAGGGTCGAAACACCATATATTTT. Its translation is CSASSGQGRNTIYF.

V and J are TRBV11-2 and TRBJ1-1; maybe TRBD1 (5 bases). The germline V gene has CDR1 SGHAT and CDR2 FQNNGV. V was pared by 11 bases and J by 4 bases, with 17 bases between. There are 13 residues in the CDR3. The CDR3 coding sequence is TGTGCCGGAGGGGTGAGGAGGGGCACTGAAGCTTTCTTT. Residues: CAGGVRRGTEAFF.

V usage is TRBV9 and J usage is TRBJ2-1; a possible D gene is TRBD1 (6 bases). This CDR3 comprises 15 residues. CDR1 SGDLS and CDR2 YYNGEE come from the germline V gene. Between the trimmed V and J ends, which lost 0 bases and 4 bases, there was a span of 11 bases. CDR3 sequence: CASSVGGGEYNEQFF. DNA for the CDR3: TGTGCCAGCAGCGTAGGAGGGGGAGAATACAATGAGCAGTTCTTC.

This chain links TRBV24-1 with TRBJ2-2; 13 bases match TRBD2. Germline V CDR1 and CDR2: KGHDR, SFDVKD. This CDR3 region has 18 residues. With 6 bases clipped from V and 7 bases from J, the junction kept 13 bases outside the gene matches. In DNA, the CDR3 is TGTGCCACCAGTCCTCCGGGGGGACTAGCGGGGTATAACGGGGAGCTGTTTTTT. Translation: CATSPPGGLAGYNGELFF.

The rearrangement joins TRBV10-2 to TRBJ2-3, with 11 bases identical to TRBD2. CDR1 and CDR2 from the germline V gene are WSHSY and SAAADI. The CDR3 spans 15 residues. The ends lost 6 bases at V and 4 bases at J; junction bases unmatched: 6. Written as DNA, the CDR3 is TGCGCCAGCAGGTCCGGGACTAGCGGCGCAGATACGCAGTATTTT. Encoded protein: CASRSGTSGADTQYF.

V gene TRBV6-1 combines with J gene TRBJ1-1; D unresolved. The CDR3 is 14 residues long. Germline V lookup: CDR1 MNHNS, CDR2 SASEGT. V lost 5 bases to trimming and J lost 4 bases, with 14 bases between them. CDR3 in DNA: TGTGCCAGCAGTTATGGACTGTCAGGCACTGAAGCTTTCTTT. It translates to CASSYGLSGTEAFF.